A single sample gave rise to the 9 T cell receptor beta chains below, sequenced in a study of blood T cell repertoires in COVID-19 (dated by TCRdb to 2018 to 2020). Preparation of the library involved the immunoSEQ multiplex PCR assay. This immuneACCESS table, as held by TCRdb, lists in-frame sequences with V and J called but not all clones. Of the missing ones, under half trace to an unresolved V gene in checked studies; the others have no known cause. The sample yields more than 85,000 clones; just over 75% were counted once. The ten largest clones represent about 3.8% of the sample. Source material: peripheral blood. Receptor source: a woman older than 75 with acute or convalescent COVID-19.

The chain is built from TRBV20-1 and TRBJ2-2; 8 nucleotides align to TRBD2. This CDR3 is 14 amino acids long. Germline lookup yields CDR1 DFQATT and CDR2 SNEGSKA (reference sequence). V was pared by 3 bases and J by 7 bases, with 7 bases of the junction left unmatched. The CDR3 here is CSASNGGANGELFF. Here the CDR3 DNA reads TGCAGTGCTAGTAACGGGGGGGCGAACGGGGAGCTGTTTTTT.

This sequence joins TRBV9 and TRBJ2-7; 13 bases align to TRBD2. The J segment lost 0 bases and the V segment lost 8 bases, leaving 11 bases of the junction unmatched. This CDR3 is 17 amino acids long. Germline CDR1 reads SGDLS; CDR2 reads YYNGEE. The DNA of the CDR3 is TGTGCCAGTGGACCGGGACTAGCGGGACCCAGCTCCTACGAGCAGTACTTC. Its translation is CASGPGLAGPSSYEQYF.

The chain employs TRBV27 and TRBJ2-2; possibly TRBD2 for D (7 bases). V lost 2 bases to trimming and J lost 7 bases, with 14 bases between them. This CDR3 has 15 amino acids. Germline lookup yields CDR1 MNHEY and CDR2 SMNVEV (reference sequence). Here the CDR3 DNA reads TGTGCCAGCAGTTTACGGGCGGGGGCTATCGGGGAGCTGTTTTTT. It is translated as CASSLRAGAIGELFF.

The genes are TRBV5-4 and TRBJ2-3; 9 nucleotides agree with TRBD2. With 3 bases clipped from V and 1 base from J, the junction kept 6 bases outside the gene matches. Germline V gene sequence: CDR1 SGHNT, CDR2 YYREEE (reference sequence). This CDR3 has 16 residues. The DNA of the CDR3 is TGTGCCAGCAGCTCATTAGCGGGAGTCCGCACAGATACGCAGTATTTT. Amino acids: CASSSLAGVRTDTQYF. Together with reference TRBV5-4 and TRBJ2-3, the CDR3 gives the full variable domain: ETGVTQSPTHLIKTRGQQVTLRCSSQSGHNTVSWYQQALGQGPQFIFQYYREEENGRGNFPPRFSGLQFPNYSSELNVNALELDDSALYLCASSSLAGVRTDTQYFGPGTRLTVL.

Here the CDR3 reads CAWTGGHTYEQYF. CDR3 nucleotide sequence: TGTGCCTGGACGGGAGGTCATACCTACGAGCAGTACTTC. The chain is built from TRBV30 and TRBJ2-7, with TRBD2 matching over 7 bases. This CDR3 is built from 13 residues. Germline CDR1 is GTSNPN and CDR2 is SVGIG (reference sequence). The trim removed 4 bases at V and 2 bases at J, leaving 5 bases unmatched.

This clone was observed a single time. The genes are TRBV9 and TRBJ2-3; TRBD2 matches at 10 bases. This CDR3 region has 16 residues. V gave up 3 bases and J gave up 4 bases; unmatched junction bases: 8. Germline V gives CDR1 SGDLS, CDR2 YYNGEE. CDR3 loop: CASSGTSGKRADTQYF. As DNA, the CDR3 is TGTGCCAGCAGCGGGACTAGCGGAAAGAGGGCAGATACGCAGTATTTT. Looking up the rest from reference TRBV9 and TRBJ2-3 gives the full variable domain: DSGVTQTPKHLITATGQRVTLRCSPRSGDLSVYWYQQSLDQGLQFLIQYYNGEERAKGNILERFSAQQFPDLHSELNLSSLELGDSALYFCASSGTSGKRADTQYFGPGTRLTVL.

V usage is TRBV19 and J usage is TRBJ2-2; perhaps TRBD1 as D (6 bases). This CDR3 has 15 residues. Per the germline V gene, CDR1 is LNHDA and CDR2 is SQIVND (reference sequence). V was shortened by 2 bases and J by 4 bases, with 11 bases between the two germline ends. Written as DNA, the CDR3 is TGTGCCAGTAGTATAAGGGGGTCGGTCACCGGGGAGCTGTTTTTT. Amino acid sequence: CASSIRGSVTGELFF.

This chain joins TRBV5-6 and TRBJ1-4, with a possible D match to TRBD1 (5 bases). The V and J ends lost 2 bases and 7 bases respectively, with 9 bases between them. Per germline, CDR1 SGHDT and CDR2 YYEEEE. The CDR3 loop spans 13 amino acids. Here the CDR3 reads CASSFWTTEKLFF. Written as DNA, the CDR3 is TGTGCCAGCAGCTTTTGGACAACTGAAAAACTGTTTTTT. The variable domain in full, with the rest retrieved from reference TRBV5-6 and TRBJ1-4, is DAGVTQSPTHLIKTRGQQVTLRCSPKSGHDTVSWYQQALGQGPQFIFQYYEEEERQRGNFPDRFSGHQFPNYSSELNVNALLLGDSALYLCASSFWTTEKLFFGSGTQLSVL.

The count of this clone is one. The chain carries TRBV6-5 and TRBJ1-1; D is perhaps TRBD1 (5 bases). Between the trimmed V and J ends, which lost 8 bases and 9 bases, there was a span of 16 bases. CDR3 length: 12 residues. Looked up from germline, CDR1 is MNHEY and CDR2 is SVGAGI. CDR3 in DNA: TGTGCCAGCTCCAACGCGGCAGGGAAAGCTTTCTTT. It is translated as CASSNAAGKAFF.